The 15 T cell receptor beta chains below all came from one sample that was sequenced in a study of cytomegalovirus exposure and HLA in healthy donors. The repertoire was sequenced with immunoSEQ multiplex PCR; TCRdb's copy has only in-frame clones and lacks some. This sample has tens of thousands of clones, with almost 97% found just once. Sequences were obtained from PBMCs. The source is a man younger than 35 in good health and CMV-seropositive.

V and J are TRBV9 and TRBJ2-7; the match to TRBD1 covers 7 bases. V shed 4 bases and J 2 bases; nucleotides not matched to a gene: 9. CDR1 and CDR2 from the germline V gene are SGDLS and YYNGEE. This CDR3 region has 15 residues. DNA for the CDR3: TGTGCCAGCAGCCCCGCCGGGACAGCCACCTACGAGCAGTACTTC. It yields the protein CASSPAGTATYEQYF. Full variable domain (outside the CDR3, taken from reference TRBV9 and TRBJ2-7): DSGVTQTPKHLITATGQRVTLRCSPRSGDLSVYWYQQSLDQGLQFLIQYYNGEERAKGNILERFSAQQFPDLHSELNLSSLELGDSALYFCASSPAGTATYEQYFGPGTRLTVT.

V gene TRBV19 combines with J gene TRBJ1-1; no definite D call. With 7 bases removed from V and 6 bases from J, the gap between germline ends came to 9 bases. The germline V gene encodes CDR1 LNHDA and CDR2 SQIVND (reference sequence). This CDR3 spans 11 amino acids. In DNA form, the CDR3 reads TGTGCCAGTAAGATTCGCGCTGAAGCTTTCTTT. Protein: CASKIRAEAFF.

The gene calls are TRBV19 and TRBJ1-5; TRBD1 is a possible D gene (5 bases). Germline assignment: CDR1 LNHDA and CDR2 SQIVND (reference sequence). The V and J ends lost 5 bases and 5 bases respectively, with 10 bases between them. The CDR3 is 13 residues long. CDR3 DNA: TGTGCCAGTAGTGGGATACAGGATCAGCCCCAGCATTTT. This codes for CASSGIQDQPQHF.

The rearrangement uses TRBV2 and TRBJ2-1, with no clear D. There are 13 residues in the CDR3. Germline CDR1 reads SNHLY; CDR2 reads FYNNEI. The V gene lost 7 bases and the J gene lost 7 bases, with 14 bases spanning the gap. CDR3 region: CASNHGSSNEQFF. The CDR3 region has the DNA TGTGCCAGCAACCACGGTAGTTCGAATGAGCAGTTCTTC.

This chain links TRBV19 with TRBJ1-5; 12 bases map to TRBD1. V shed 6 bases, J shed 3 bases, and the junction held 3 bases outside the gene matches. The germline CDR1 and CDR2 sequences are LNHDA and SQIVND (reference sequence). The CDR3 has 15 residues. The CDR3: CASRGQGAVNQPQHF. The CDR3 nucleotides read TGTGCCAGTAGGGGACAGGGGGCCGTCAATCAGCCCCAGCATTTT.

This chain joins TRBV4-1 and TRBJ2-1, with 9 nucleotides matching TRBD2. Germline loops: CDR1 MGHRA, CDR2 YSYEKL. This CDR3 spans 17 amino acids. V lost 3 bases and J lost 7; bases outside the gene matches: 13. CDR3 bases: TGCGCCAGCAGCCATCGGGAAGGGACTAGCAGATGGAATGAGCAGTTCTTC. Its protein product is CASSHREGTSRWNEQFF.

In this sample, this clone turned up once. The CDR3 region has the DNA TGTGCCAGCTCACCACGTGAGACAGGGGGGCAGGTGGCTTTCTTT. Translation gives CASSPRETGGQVAFF. The J gene is TRBJ1-1, the V gene TRBV18, with TRBD1 identical over 9 bases. The V and J ends lost 1 base and 11 bases, in that order; junction bases with no gene match: 11. Germline V lookup: CDR1 KGHSH, CDR2 LQKENI. This CDR3 comprises 15 residues.

The CDR3 DNA reads TGTGCCAGCAGGAAAGGGGGCGCATCCCAAGAGACCCAGTACTTC. Translation: CASRKGGASQETQYF. This chain connects TRBV6-6 to TRBJ2-5, with 7 bases identical to TRBD1. The CDR3 spans 15 residues. With V trimmed by 6 bases and J by 1 base, 8 bases remained unmatched. Germline CDR1 reads MNHNY; CDR2 reads SVGAGI (reference sequence).

This chain connects TRBV28 to TRBJ1-5; D remains unclear. Per germline, CDR1 MDHEN and CDR2 SYDVKM. Trimming removed 6 bases at V and 2 bases at J, with 11 bases between. This CDR3 is 14 amino acids long. CDR3 sequence reads: CASSLVGGNQPQHF. The CDR3 DNA sequence: TGTGCCAGCAGCCTCGTGGGCGGCAATCAGCCCCAGCATTTT. The whole variable domain, filled in from reference TRBV28 and TRBJ1-5, reads DVKVTQSSRYLVKRTGEKVFLECVQDMDHENMFWYRQDPGLGLRLIYFSYDVKMKEKGDIPEGYSVSREKKERFSLILESASTNQTSMYLCASSLVGGNQPQHFGDGTRLSIL.

The chain joins TRBV29-1 to TRBJ2-7; a weak D match, TRBD1 (6 bases). CDR1 SQVTM and CDR2 ANQGSEA come from the germline V gene. CDR3 length equals 14 residues. Trimming removed 6 bases from V and 4 bases from J, with 19 bases in between. The CDR3 sequence: CSVVPQGRMYEQYF. In DNA, the CDR3 is TGCAGCGTGGTACCACAGGGACGGATGTACGAGCAGTACTTC.

The V gene is TRBV7-9, the J gene TRBJ2-2; D possibly corresponds to TRBD2 (5 bases). Germline V gives CDR1 SEHNR, CDR2 FQNEAQ (reference sequence). The CDR3 sequence is 15 residues long. The germline V and J ends were trimmed by 5 bases and 5 bases, with 15 bases remaining between them. The CDR3 loop reads CASSKQVSGTGELFF. The CDR3 nucleotides read TGTGCCAGCAGCAAGCAGGTTTCGGGGACCGGGGAGCTGTTTTTT.

The chain carries TRBV7-9 and TRBJ1-2; 7 bases map to TRBD1. Trimming at V came to 8 bases and at J to 8 bases, leaving 8 bases not matched to a gene. CDR1 is SEHNR, CDR2 FQNEAQ, per germline (reference sequence). The CDR3 has 12 amino acids. CDR3 nucleotides: TGTGCCAGCGCTAAAGGGGGCGAAGGCTACACCTTC. It is translated as CASAKGGEGYTF.

V and J are TRBV27 and TRBJ1-1; D may be TRBD1 (6 bases). Germline-derived CDR1 and CDR2 are MNHEY and SMNVEV (reference sequence). Trimming took off 2 bases at V and 3 bases at J, with 13 bases between the two ends. This CDR3 has 15 residues. CDR3 in amino acids: CASSLETRGDTEAFF. CDR3 nucleotide sequence: TGTGCCAGCAGTTTAGAAACCAGGGGAGACACTGAAGCTTTCTTT.

The chain has TRBV27 and TRBJ2-1; 12 bases agree with TRBD2. V trimming: 2 bases; J trimming: 7 bases; junction bases outside the gene matches: 3. Germline assignment: CDR1 MNHEY and CDR2 SMNVEV (reference sequence). The CDR3 is 15 residues long. In nucleotides, the CDR3 is TGTGCCAGCAGTTTAAGGGGACTAGCGGGTAATGAGCAGTTCTTC. Translating gives CASSLRGLAGNEQFF.

J is TRBJ2-7 and V is TRBV13; the match to TRBD2 covers 13 bases. V lost 4 bases to trimming and J lost 5 bases; unmatched junction nucleotides: 8. CDR3 length: 16 amino acids. CDR1 PRHDT and CDR2 FYEKMQ come from the germline V gene (reference sequence). The CDR3, as DNA: TGTGCCAGCAGCTCTTTACTAGCGGGAGGGCCCCACGAGCAGTACTTC. Translation gives CASSSLLAGGPHEQYF.